This TCR beta chain is drawn from a study of blood T cell repertoires in COVID-19. With 5 bases removed from V and 1 base from J, the gap between germline ends came to 4 bases. Germline V gene data show CDR1 as SGHRS and CDR2 as YFSETQ. This CDR3 comprises 13 residues. Original analysis: Amplification of reference gene primers was used by the study to estimate nucleated cell counts. The table came from immunoSEQ multiplex PCR; TCRdb's copy has only in-frame clones and leaves some out. The D gene and trimming were derived from the DNA, and the V and J assignments and clone size from that table. The repertoire holds tens of thousands of clones, with roughly 85% as singletons.

This sequence was found in a woman of 80 years or more with acute or convalescent COVID-19. The chain links TRBV5-1 to TRBJ2-6; D is unclear. Input material: peripheral blood. CDR3 amino acids: CASRESGANVLTF. The CDR3 bases are TGCGCCAGCAGGGAGTCTGGGGCCAACGTCCTGACTTTC.